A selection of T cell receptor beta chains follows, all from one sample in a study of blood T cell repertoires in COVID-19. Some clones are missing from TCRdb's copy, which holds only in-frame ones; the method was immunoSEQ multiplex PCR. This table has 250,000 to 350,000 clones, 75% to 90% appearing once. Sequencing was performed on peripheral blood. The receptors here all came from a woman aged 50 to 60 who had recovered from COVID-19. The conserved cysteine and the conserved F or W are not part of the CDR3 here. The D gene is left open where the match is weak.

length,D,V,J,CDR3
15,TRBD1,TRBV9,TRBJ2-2,ASSVGRRGLNTGELF
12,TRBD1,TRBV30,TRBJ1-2,AWSDRGPRYGYT
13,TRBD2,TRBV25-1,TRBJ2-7,ASSEGLAGNYEQY
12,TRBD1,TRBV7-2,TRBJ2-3,ASSRDRQGGTQY
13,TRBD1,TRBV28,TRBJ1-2,ASSRTGQPEYGYT
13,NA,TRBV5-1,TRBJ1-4,ASSLATGPPEGLF
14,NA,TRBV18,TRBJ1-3,ASFTTGQGSGNTIY
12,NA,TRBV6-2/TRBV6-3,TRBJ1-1,ASSFTGLNTEVF
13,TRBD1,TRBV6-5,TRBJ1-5,ASSSRQGAHQPQH
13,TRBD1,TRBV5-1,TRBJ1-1,ASSQGQGAGTEAF
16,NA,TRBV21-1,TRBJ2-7,ASSKALSGRASTYEQY
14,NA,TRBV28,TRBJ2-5,AISRGREDVQETQY
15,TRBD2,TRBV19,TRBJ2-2,ASQGSGRAVRTGELF
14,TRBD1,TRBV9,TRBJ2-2,ASSVSQGPLSGELF